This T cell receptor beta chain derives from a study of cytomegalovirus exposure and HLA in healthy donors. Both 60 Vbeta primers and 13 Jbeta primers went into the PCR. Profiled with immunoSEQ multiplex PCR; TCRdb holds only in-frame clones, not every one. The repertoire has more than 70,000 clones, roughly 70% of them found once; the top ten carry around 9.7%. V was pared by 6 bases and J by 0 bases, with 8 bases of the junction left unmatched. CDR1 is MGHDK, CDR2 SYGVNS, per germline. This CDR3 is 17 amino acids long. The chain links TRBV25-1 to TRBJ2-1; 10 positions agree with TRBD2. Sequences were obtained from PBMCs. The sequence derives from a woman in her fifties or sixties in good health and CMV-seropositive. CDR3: CASRALAGETSYNEQFF. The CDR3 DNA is TGTGCCAGCAGAGCCCTAGCGGGAGAGACCTCCTACAATGAGCAGTTCTTC.